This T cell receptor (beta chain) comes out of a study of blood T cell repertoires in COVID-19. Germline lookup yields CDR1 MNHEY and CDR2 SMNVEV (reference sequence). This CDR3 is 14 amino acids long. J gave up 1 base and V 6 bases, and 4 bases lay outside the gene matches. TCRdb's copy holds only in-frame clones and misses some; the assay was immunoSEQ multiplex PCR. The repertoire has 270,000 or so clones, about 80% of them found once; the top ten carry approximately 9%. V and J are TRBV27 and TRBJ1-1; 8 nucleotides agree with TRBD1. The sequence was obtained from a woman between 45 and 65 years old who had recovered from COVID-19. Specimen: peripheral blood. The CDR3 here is CASRPGTGNTEAFF. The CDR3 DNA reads TGTGCCAGCAGACCCGGGACAGGGAACACTGAAGCTTTCTTT.